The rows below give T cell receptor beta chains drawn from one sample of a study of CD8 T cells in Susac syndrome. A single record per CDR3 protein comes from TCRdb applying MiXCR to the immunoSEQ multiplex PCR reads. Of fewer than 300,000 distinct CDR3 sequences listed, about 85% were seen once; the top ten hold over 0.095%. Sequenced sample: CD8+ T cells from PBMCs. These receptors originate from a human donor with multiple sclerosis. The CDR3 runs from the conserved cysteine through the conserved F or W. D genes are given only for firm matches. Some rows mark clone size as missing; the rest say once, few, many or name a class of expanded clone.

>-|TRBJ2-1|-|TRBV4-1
TGCGCCAGCGCAAACAGCGTTGAGCAGTTCTTC
CASANSVEQFF
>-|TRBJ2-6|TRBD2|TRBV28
TGTGCCAGCAGTGTTCTCCTGACTAGCGGGAGGTTCCCAGGGGCCAACGTCCTGACTTTC
CASSVLLTSGRFPGANVLTF
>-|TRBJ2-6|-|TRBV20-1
TGCAGTGCTACTCCAGTCCGCACTGGGGCCAACGTCCTGACTTTC
CSATPVRTGANVLTF
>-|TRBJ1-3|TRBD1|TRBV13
TGTGCCAGCAGCTTTGACAGGGACCCCGGAAATTCATATTTT
CASSFDRDPGNSYF
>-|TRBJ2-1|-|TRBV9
TGTGCCAGCAGCGGGGCTCGGAATGAGCAGTTCTTC
CASSGARNEQFF
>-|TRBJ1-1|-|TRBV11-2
TGTGCCAGCAGCTTAGAGGGGGGAGCCCCTGAAGCTTTCTTT
CASSLEGGAPEAFF
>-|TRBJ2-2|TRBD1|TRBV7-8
TGTGCCAGCAGCTTTTCTACGGGACAGACCTACACCGGGGAGCTGTTTTTT
CASSFSTGQTYTGELFF
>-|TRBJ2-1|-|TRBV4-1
TGCGCCAGCAGCCACGCTCGTGTTGGGAGATCCAATGAGCAGTTCTTC
CASSHARVGRSNEQFF
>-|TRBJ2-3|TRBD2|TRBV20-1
TGCAGTGCTAGAGCGCTAGCGGGAGGGGAGGCAGATACGCAGTATTTT
CSARALAGGEADTQYF
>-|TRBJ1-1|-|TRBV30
TGTGCCTGGGAGGGAACTGAAGCTTTCTTT
CAWEGTEAFF
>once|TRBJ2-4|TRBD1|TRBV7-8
TGTGCCAGCAGCACAGGGGTCCTTTTAGCCAAAAACATTCAGTACTTC
CASSTGVLLAKNIQYF
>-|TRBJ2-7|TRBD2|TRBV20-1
TGCAGTGCTGTTCGTCAGCGGGATGACGAGCAGTACTTC
CSAVRQRDDEQYF
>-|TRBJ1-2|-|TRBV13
TGTGCCAGCAGCTTAGTCACGGGGGCATTAGGCTACACCTTC
CASSLVTGALGYTF
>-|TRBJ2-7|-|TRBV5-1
TGCGCCAGCAGCCCCCGGGACCCTCAACACGGGGAGCAGTACTTC
CASSPRDPQHGEQYF
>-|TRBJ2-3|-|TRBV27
TGTGCCAGCAGTTTCCTGATAGGGACAGATACGCAGTATTTT
CASSFLIGTDTQYF
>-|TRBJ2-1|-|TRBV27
TGTGCCAGCAGTTGGGGCGGGTTAAGCTCCTACAATGAGCAGTTCTTC
CASSWGGLSSYNEQFF
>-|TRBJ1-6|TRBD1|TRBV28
TGTGCCAGCATTGCCTGGGGACAGCCTAATTCACCCCTCCACTTT
CASIAWGQPNSPLHF
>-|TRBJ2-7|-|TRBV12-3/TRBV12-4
TGTGCCAGCAGTTTACACGGACCTTCCTACGAGCAGTACTTC
CASSLHGPSYEQYF
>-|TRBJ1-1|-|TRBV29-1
TGCAGCGTTAGGACGGGGAACACTGAAGCTTTCTTT
CSVRTGNTEAFF
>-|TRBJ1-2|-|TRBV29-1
TGCAGCGTTAGGTCCCCCGTAGGGAGCTATGGCTACACCTTC
CSVRSPVGSYGYTF
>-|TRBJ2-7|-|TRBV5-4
TGTGCCAGCAGCTTGGACCGGACGACCTACGAGCAGTACTTC
CASSLDRTTYEQYF
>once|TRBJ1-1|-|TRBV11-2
TGTGCCAGCAGCCGAGTTCATGAGGCTTTCTTT
CASSRVHEAFF
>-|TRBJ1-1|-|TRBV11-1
TGTGCCAGCAGCCGGGGGGGCGCCTTTTTACTCTCCGGTTCACAGACTGAAGCTTTCTTT
CASSRGGAFLLSGSQTEAFF
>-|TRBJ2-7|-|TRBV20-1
TGCAGTGCTAAAACAAGAGACTCCTACGAGCAGTACTTC
CSAKTRDSYEQYF